The clone carrying this T cell receptor (beta chain) was detected only once. Antigen specificity is unknown. TCRdb's table, derived via immunoSEQ multiplex PCR, lists solely in-frame clones and lacks some. The top ten clones hold about 4% of a sample with roughly 89,000 clones, roughly 93% of them seen once. This record belongs to a study of T cells in localized non-small cell lung cancer. Study results and caveats: Heterogeneity remains possible because sequencing was limited to only one tumor region.

V dropped 5 bases and J dropped 1 base, with 14 bases sitting between them. The CDR3 runs 16 residues. Germline CDR1 and CDR2: SGHAT and FQNNGV. The sequenced sample was PBMCs, obtained before any cancer treatment. This chain links TRBV11-2 with TRBJ1-4, with D possibly being TRBD1 (5 bases). The receptor was isolated from a woman aged 40-70 years with stage II squamous cell lung carcinoma. CDR3 sequence: CASSPGGVGTNEKLFF. The CDR3 nucleotides read TGTGCCAGCAGCCCCGGAGGGGTTGGAACTAATGAAAAACTGTTTTTT.